This passage covers 21 T cell receptor beta chains from one sample sequenced in a study of low-dose radiotherapy and immunotherapy resistance in tumors. Gene-specific TRAV and TRBV primers were used for first-strand cDNA, covering alpha and beta chains. A roughly 20-cycle PCR with a constant-region primer and V-primer adapter amplified TCRs. Each CDR3 protein is one row after TCRdb ran MiXCR on the reads. The sample records tens of thousands of distinct CDR3 sequences, about 20% being singletons. Described time point: after trial treatment. Described treatment: LDRT plus nivolumab, ipilimumab, low-dose cyclophosphamide and aspirin (RACIN trial). The sample in question was PBMCs, obtained after low-dose radiotherapy plus immunotherapy. The receptors originated from a female donor with ovarian cancer.

This clonotype was counted ten times or more. The chain has TRBV24-1 and TRBJ2-5; D is unresolved. V lost 3 bases and J lost 6, with 10 bases in between. The CDR3 sequence is 13 residues long. Per the germline V gene, CDR1 is KGHDR and CDR2 is SFDVKD. The DNA for the CDR3 is TGTGCCACCAGTGATCGCTTGATCCAGACCCAGTACTTC. Translated: CATSDRLIQTQYF.

This clonotype has a count of ten or more. The V gene is TRBV7-8, the J gene TRBJ2-5, with 10 bases aligning to TRBD2. The CDR3 sequence is 15 residues long. CDR1 is SGHVS and CDR2 is FQNEAQ in the germline V gene. V gave up 2 bases and J gave up 5 bases; unmatched junction bases: 5. CDR3 amino acids: CASSLLAGVPETQYF. The CDR3 DNA is TGTGCCAGCAGCTTACTAGCGGGGGTCCCGGAGACCCAGTACTTC.

The chain uses TRBV15 and TRBJ2-7; D might be TRBD1 (6 bases). CDR3 size: 14 residues. The V and J ends lost 0 bases and 6 bases respectively, with 12 bases between them. Per germline, CDR1 LNHNV and CDR2 YYDKDF (reference sequence). The CDR3: CATSRDGAGVEQYF. The CDR3 DNA reads TGTGCCACCAGCAGAGATGGGGCAGGGGTCGAGCAGTACTTC.

At least ten counts were recorded for this clonotype. This chain connects TRBV27 to TRBJ1-5; 7 positions agree with TRBD1. The CDR3 sequence is 14 residues long. V dropped 6 bases and J dropped 3; count of bases not matched to a gene: 5. CDR1 is MNHEY and CDR2 is SMNVEV in the germline V gene (reference sequence). CDR3: CASSHGTVNQPQHF. As DNA, the CDR3 is TGTGCCAGCAGCCATGGGACAGTCAATCAGCCCCAGCATTTT.

This clonotype came up many times. The CDR3 region is CASSLEAASTDTQYF. CDR3 bases: TGTGCCAGCAGTTTAGAGGCGGCGAGTACAGATACGCAGTATTTT. The chain recombines TRBV12-3 or TRBV12-4 with TRBJ2-3; D is unclear. The CDR3 sequence is 15 residues long. V was clipped by 1 base and J by 3 bases, with 11 bases between them.

In this sample, this clonotype turned up many times. V and J are TRBV2 and TRBJ1-1; no clear D. The germline V gene has CDR1 SNHLY and CDR2 FYNNEI. The V gene lost 1 base and the J gene lost 11 bases, with 11 bases spanning the gap. The length of the CDR3 is 12 residues. As DNA, the CDR3 is TGTGCCAGCAGTGAAGGACAAAGGCCGGCTTTCTTT. The encoded protein is CASSEGQRPAFF.

This clonotype was counted ten times or more. This chain joins TRBV10-3 and TRBJ2-2; 9 bases agree with TRBD1. Germline V CDR1 and CDR2: ENHRY, SYGVKD. CDR3 length: 14 amino acids. Trimming removed 9 bases from V and 4 bases from J; junction bases left unmatched: 6. The CDR3, as DNA: TGTGCCATTCGGGACAGGGAGGTCACCGGGGAGCTGTTTTTT. It codes for CAIRDREVTGELFF.

The V and J genes are TRBV28 and TRBJ2-7; D gene unclear. Between the trimmed V and J ends, which lost 10 bases and 0 bases, there was a span of 10 bases. The CDR3 is 12 residues long. Germline loops: CDR1 MDHEN, CDR2 SYDVKM. CDR3 nucleotide sequence: TGTGCCACGACCACCAGCTCCTACGAGCAGTACTTC. This sequence encodes CATTTSSYEQYF.

Many counts were recorded for this clonotype. The chain joins TRBV12-3 or TRBV12-4 to TRBJ2-5; 10 nucleotides match TRBD2. Germline trimming cut 5 bases from V and 1 base from J; bases unmatched to any gene: 7. CDR3 size: 16 residues. CDR3 loop: CASSLLAGKSQETQYF. In DNA form, the CDR3 reads TGTGCCAGCAGTCTACTAGCGGGGAAAAGCCAAGAGACCCAGTACTTC.

This clonotype was observed many times. This chain connects TRBV6-4 to TRBJ2-7; 11 bases match TRBD2. The junction had 8 bases not matched to a gene; V was cut back by 4 bases and J by 0 bases. This CDR3 contains 17 residues. Germline CDR1 and CDR2: MRHNA and SNTAGT. In DNA, the CDR3 is TGTGCCAGCAGTGTGCCTAGCGGGAGGTTCCGCTCCTACGAGCAGTACTTC. It translates to CASSVPSGRFRSYEQYF.

This clonotype was recorded many times. The rearrangement joins TRBV30 to TRBJ2-7, with D unresolved. Germline assignment: CDR1 GTSNPN and CDR2 SVGIG (reference sequence). Trimming left V 0 bases short and J 9 bases short, with 12 bases between. CDR3 length equals 12 residues. The CDR3: CAWSVVVEPQYF. CDR3 bases: TGTGCCTGGAGTGTAGTTGTCGAACCGCAGTACTTC.

About this clonotype itself: With a far larger clone one base away, a read error is the likely cause. The genes are TRBV5-5 and TRBJ2-1, with TRBD1 matching over 10 bases. This CDR3 region has 15 residues. Germline V gene sequence: CDR1 SGHKS, CDR2 YYEKEE (reference sequence). The CDR3 coding sequence is TGCGCCAGCAGCTCTACCGGGACAGGGGTCGACGAGCAGTTCTTC. This codes for CASSSTGTGVDEQFF.

The V call is TRBV20-1, the J call TRBJ2-1, with D hard to call. V lost 0 bases to trimming and J lost 5 bases, with 11 bases between them. The length of the CDR3 is 14 residues. Germline lookup yields CDR1 DFQATT and CDR2 SNEGSKA (reference sequence). The CDR3 is CSAREVSRNNEQFF. DNA for the CDR3: TGCAGTGCTAGAGAGGTCAGCCGTAACAATGAGCAGTTCTTC.

This clonotype was picked up many times. This chain uses TRBV24-1 with TRBJ2-2; D may be TRBD1 (5 bases). The CDR3 runs to 16 residues. V lost 0 bases, J lost 5 bases, and 12 bases lay in between. Germline CDR1 KGHDR, CDR2 SFDVKD. CDR3 sequence: CATSDLRRGDTGELFF. The CDR3 region has the DNA TGTGCCACCAGTGATTTGCGAAGGGGCGATACCGGGGAGCTGTTTTTT.

V usage is TRBV7-2 and J usage is TRBJ2-2; tentative D call: TRBD2 (6 bases). The V end was cut by 7 bases, the J end by 4 bases, with 22 bases between. This CDR3 comprises 17 residues. Germline loops: CDR1 SGHTA, CDR2 FQGNSA. For the CDR3, the DNA is TGTGCCAGCATCACAGCGGTAGGGGTCGGGGGCACCGGGGAGCTGTTTTTT. Amino acids: CASITAVGVGGTGELFF.

This clonotype was found many times. The chain employs TRBV19 and TRBJ2-2; the D call may be TRBD1 or TRBD2 (6 bases each). Germline V lookup: CDR1 LNHDA, CDR2 SQIVND (reference sequence). The CDR3 loop spans 15 amino acids. The V end lost 9 bases, the J end lost 2 bases, and 16 bases lay between the germline ends. The CDR3 here is CASKMGGPNTGELFF. DNA for the CDR3: TGTGCCAGCAAAATGGGGGGCCCCAACACCGGGGAGCTGTTTTTT.

This clonotype was found many times. CDR3 residues: CSARSGTLQPLFF. The DNA for the CDR3 is TGCAGTGCTAGATCAGGGACCCTCCAGCCACTGTTTTTT. The chain is built from TRBV20-1 and TRBJ1-4; D is perhaps TRBD1 (5 bases). Trimming pared 2 bases from V and 13 bases from J, leaving 17 bases between. Germline loops: CDR1 DFQATT, CDR2 SNEGSKA (reference sequence). The CDR3 spans 13 residues.

In this sample, this clonotype turned up many times. The rearrangement uses TRBV29-1 and TRBJ2-1; TRBD1 is a possible D gene (5 bases). The CDR3 is 11 residues long. CDR1 and CDR2 (germline): SQVTM, ANQGSEA. The germline V and J ends were trimmed by 5 bases and 7 bases, with 9 bases remaining between them. CDR3 sequence: CSVSQVNEQFF. CDR3 nucleotide sequence: TGCAGCGTTTCACAGGTGAATGAGCAGTTCTTC.

This clonotype was found a few times. The chain combines TRBV30 with TRBJ1-1, with a possible D match to TRBD1 (5 bases). CDR3 length: 14 residues. Germline V gene lookup returns CDR1 GTSNPN and CDR2 SVGIG (reference sequence). V was pared by 2 bases and J by 6 bases, with 16 bases between. The CDR3 nucleotides are TGTGCCTGGAGTTTCGGGCGGACACGGGCTGAAGCTTTCTTT. Its translation is CAWSFGRTRAEAFF.

Concerning this clonotype itself: Only one base separates this from a far larger clonotype, so it likely reflects a read error. V gene TRBV13 combines with J gene TRBJ1-1; TRBD1 might be the D (5 bases). This CDR3 spans 12 amino acids. Germline CDR1 and CDR2: PRHDT and FYEKMQ (reference sequence). The CDR3 nucleotides are TGTGCCAGCAGCCGCTTGGGGACTGAAGCTTCCTTT. Translating it yields CASSRLGTEASF.

This clonotype occurred many times. CDR3 coding DNA: TGCGCCAGCAGCCAACACACCTACGAGCAGTACTTC. The encoded protein is CASSQHTYEQYF. The chain recombines TRBV4-1 with TRBJ2-7; D call uncertain. Germline values: CDR1 MGHRA, CDR2 YSYEKL. Deletions cut 2 bases from V and 2 bases from J, with 4 bases between. The CDR3 covers 12 residues.